This TCR beta chain was observed in a study of OX40 agonist ivuxolimab in advanced cancers. Study context: Melanoma, hepatocellular carcinoma, head and neck or renal cell cancer occurred in dose-escalation patients. Three dose-escalation patients had partial responses: one with hepatocellular carcinoma and two with cutaneous melanoma.

Sequencing used immunoSEQ multiplex PCR; TCRdb keeps in-frame clones, though not all of them. The top ten clones hold approximately 0.44% of a sample with fewer than 100,000 clones, less than 85% of them seen once. With 0 bases removed from V and 1 base from J, the gap between germline ends came to 5 bases. In germline, CDR1 is SGDLS, CDR2 YYNGEE. The CDR3 has 14 residues. As concerns this clone: The same CDR3 is also encoded by other DNA sequences in this sample.

The clonotype originates from an adult with an advanced solid tumor such as melanoma, head and neck, liver or kidney cancer. This specimen was CD4+ or CD8+ T cells sorted from blood, taken in a trial of the OX40 agonist ivuxolimab. The genes are TRBV9 and TRBJ1-3; D is ambiguous. CDR3 sequence: CASSVVGSGNTIYF. CDR3 nucleotide sequence: TGTGCCAGCAGCGTAGTAGGGTCTGGAAACACCATATATTTT.